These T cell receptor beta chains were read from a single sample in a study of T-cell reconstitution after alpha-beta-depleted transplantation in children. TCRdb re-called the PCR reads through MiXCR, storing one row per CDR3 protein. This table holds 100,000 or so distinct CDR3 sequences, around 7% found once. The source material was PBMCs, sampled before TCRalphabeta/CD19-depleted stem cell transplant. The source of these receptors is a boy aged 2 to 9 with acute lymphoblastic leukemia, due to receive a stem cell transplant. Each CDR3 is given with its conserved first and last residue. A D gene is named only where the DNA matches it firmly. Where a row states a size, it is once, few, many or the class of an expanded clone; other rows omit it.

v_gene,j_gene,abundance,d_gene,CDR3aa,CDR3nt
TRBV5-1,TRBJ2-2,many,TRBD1,CASSSLDRGLGELFF,TGCGCCAGCAGCTCCCTAGACAGGGGGCTCGGGGAGCTGTTTTTT
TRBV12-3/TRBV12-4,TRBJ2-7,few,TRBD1,CASTGQGSHEQYF,TGTGCCAGCACCGGACAGGGGTCCCACGAGCAGTACTTC
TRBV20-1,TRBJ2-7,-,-,CSARDRSSWEQYF,TGCAGTGCTAGAGATCGAAGTAGCTGGGAGCAGTACTTC
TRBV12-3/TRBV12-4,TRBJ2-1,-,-,CASSPRVSPIEQFF,TGTGCCAGCAGCCCCCGGGTCTCCCCGATTGAGCAGTTCTTC
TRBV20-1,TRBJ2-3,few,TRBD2,CSAPQRGRDTQYF,TGCAGTGCCCCGCAGCGGGGGCGGGATACGCAGTATTTT
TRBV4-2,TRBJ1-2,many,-,CASSQVLGDYGYTF,TGTGCCAGCAGCCAAGTATTAGGGGACTATGGCTACACCTTC
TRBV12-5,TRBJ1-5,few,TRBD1,CASGPKPGQGAQSNQPQHF,TGTGCTAGTGGTCCAAAACCGGGACAGGGGGCGCAGAGCAATCAGCCCCAGCATTTT
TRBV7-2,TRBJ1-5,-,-,CASSPHSNQPQHF,TGTGCCAGCAGCCCCCACAGCAATCAGCCCCAGCATTTT
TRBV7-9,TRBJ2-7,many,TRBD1,CASSFREDRVSEQYF,TGTGCCAGCAGCTTCAGAGAGGACAGGGTATCCGAGCAGTACTTC
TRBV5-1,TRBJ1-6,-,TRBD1,CASSRAGQGNSPLHF,TGCGCCAGCAGCCGGGCGGGACAGGGTAATTCACCCCTCCACTTT
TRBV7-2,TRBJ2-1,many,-,CASSLQRYNEQFF,TGTGCCAGCAGCTTACAGCGCTACAATGAGCAGTTCTTC
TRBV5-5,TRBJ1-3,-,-,CASSPTDGNTIYF,TGTGCCAGCAGCCCGACGGATGGAAACACCATATATTTT
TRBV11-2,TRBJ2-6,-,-,CASSLPRGATYSGANVLTF,TGTGCCAGCAGCCTCCCCCGGGGGGCGACCTACTCTGGGGCCAACGTCCTGACTTTC
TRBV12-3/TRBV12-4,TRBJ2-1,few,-,CASSQGTYNEQFF,TGTGCCAGCAGTCAGGGGACGTACAATGAGCAGTTCTTC
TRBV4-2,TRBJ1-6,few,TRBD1,CASSQDPGGWSPLHF,TGTGCCAGCAGCCAAGATCCAGGGGGCTGGTCACCCCTCCACTTT
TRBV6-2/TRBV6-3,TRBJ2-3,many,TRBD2,CASSYSTGTSGGADGVDTQYF,TGTGCCAGCAGTTACTCAACCGGGACTAGCGGGGGGGCGGATGGTGTAGATACGCAGTATTTT
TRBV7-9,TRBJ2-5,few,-,CASSLRGGLQETQYF,TGTGCCAGCAGCTTAAGAGGAGGGCTCCAAGAGACCCAGTACTTC
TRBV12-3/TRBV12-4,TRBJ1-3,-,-,CASRGNTIYF,TGTGCCAGCAGGGGAAACACCATATATTTT
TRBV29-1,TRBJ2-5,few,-,CSANDGGGVTQYF,TGCAGCGCCAACGACGGGGGCGGAGTGACCCAGTACTTC
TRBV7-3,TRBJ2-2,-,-,CASRHANTGELFF,TGTGCCAGCAGACACGCTAACACCGGGGAGCTGTTTTTT
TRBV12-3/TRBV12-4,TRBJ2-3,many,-,CASSRVGDTQYF,TGTGCCAGCAGCCGAGTCGGAGATACGCAGTATTTT
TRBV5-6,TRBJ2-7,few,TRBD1,CASSLYRGSYEQYF,TGTGCCAGCAGCTTATACAGGGGGTCCTACGAGCAGTACTTC
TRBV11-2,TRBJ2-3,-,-,CASSLDQSGSDTQYF,TGTGCCAGCAGCTTAGATCAGAGCGGTTCCGATACGCAGTATTTT
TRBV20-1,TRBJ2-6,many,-,CSARQAPGANVLTF,TGCAGTGCTAGACAGGCACCTGGGGCCAACGTCCTGACTTTC
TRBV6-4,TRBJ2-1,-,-,CASSDSTTAEQFF,TGTGCCAGCAGTGACTCGACTACGGCCGAGCAGTTCTTC
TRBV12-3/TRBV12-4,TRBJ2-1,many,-,CASSLRLGGNNEQFF,TGTGCCAGCAGTTTAAGGTTGGGGGGAAACAATGAGCAGTTCTTC
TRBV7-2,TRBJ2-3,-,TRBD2,CASSLASGGLSTDTQYF,TGTGCCAGCAGCTTAGCGAGCGGGGGCCTTAGCACAGATACGCAGTATTTT
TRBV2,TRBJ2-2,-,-,CASTEAPRAGELFF,TGTGCCAGCACTGAAGCCCCTAGGGCCGGGGAGCTGTTTTTT
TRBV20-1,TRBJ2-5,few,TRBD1,CSAYRGETQYF,TGCAGTGCTTACAGGGGTGAGACCCAGTACTTC
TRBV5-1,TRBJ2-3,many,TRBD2,CASSGSGRVSDTQYF,TGCGCCAGCAGCGGTAGCGGGAGGGTCTCAGATACGCAGTATTTT
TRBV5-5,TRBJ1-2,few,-,CASSSRVGRYGYTF,TGTGCCAGCAGCTCCCGTGTAGGACGCTATGGCTACACCTTC
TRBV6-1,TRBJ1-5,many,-,CASSEEEGGNQPQHF,TGTGCCAGCAGTGAAGAGGAGGGGGGCAATCAGCCCCAGCATTTT
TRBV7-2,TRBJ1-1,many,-,CASTFMGQNTEAFF,TGTGCCAGCACCTTTATGGGACAGAACACTGAAGCTTTCTTT
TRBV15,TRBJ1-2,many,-,CATSRGGTAIYGYTF,TGTGCCACCAGCAGAGGAGGCACAGCGATCTATGGCTACACCTTC
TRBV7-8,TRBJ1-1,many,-,CASSRGVVTNTEAFF,TGTGCCAGCAGTCGGGGGGTCGTCACTAACACTGAAGCTTTCTTT
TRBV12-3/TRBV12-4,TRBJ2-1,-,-,CASSLVGSAGDEQFF,TGTGCCAGCAGTTTAGTAGGTAGCGCAGGCGATGAGCAGTTCTTC
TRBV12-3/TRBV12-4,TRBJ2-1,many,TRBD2,CASIISTSGGHYNEQFF,TGTGCCAGCATTATATCGACTAGCGGGGGCCATTACAATGAGCAGTTCTTC
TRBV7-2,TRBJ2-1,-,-,CASSLGDKRQFF,TGTGCCAGCAGCTTAGGGGACAAGAGGCAGTTCTTC
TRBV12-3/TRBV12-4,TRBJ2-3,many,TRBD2,CASSLSLAGESADTQYF,TGTGCCAGCAGTTTAAGCCTAGCGGGGGAATCAGCAGATACGCAGTATTTT
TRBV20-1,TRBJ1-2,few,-,CSARDRGARGYTF,TGCAGTGCTAGAGACCGGGGGGCGCGTGGCTACACCTTC
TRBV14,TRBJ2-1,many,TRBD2,CASRETSGSYNEQFF,TGTGCCAGCAGGGAGACTAGCGGGTCCTACAATGAGCAGTTCTTC
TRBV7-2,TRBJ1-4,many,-,CASSLVGAATNEKLFF,TGTGCCAGCAGCTTAGTTGGAGCTGCAACTAATGAAAAACTGTTTTTT
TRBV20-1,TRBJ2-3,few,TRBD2,CSARDRTRSTDTQYF,TGCAGTGCTAGAGACAGGACTAGGTCCACAGATACGCAGTATTTT
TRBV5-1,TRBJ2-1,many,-,CASRRDNMDEQFF,TGCGCCAGCAGGCGGGACAACATGGATGAGCAGTTCTTC
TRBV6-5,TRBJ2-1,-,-,CASFPGYTYNEQFF,TGTGCCAGCTTCCCAGGGTACACCTACAATGAGCAGTTCTTC
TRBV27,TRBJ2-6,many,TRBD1,CASSLSGQGYSGANVLTF,TGTGCCAGCAGTTTATCGGGACAGGGTTACTCTGGGGCCAACGTCCTGACTTTC
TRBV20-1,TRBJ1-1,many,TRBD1,CSARSLGQGAMNTEAFF,TGCAGTGCTAGGTCACTCGGACAGGGGGCGATGAACACTGAAGCTTTCTTT
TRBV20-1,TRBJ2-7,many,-,CSASGPYSYEQYF,TGCAGTGCTAGCGGCCCGTACTCCTACGAGCAGTACTTC
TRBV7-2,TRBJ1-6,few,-,CASSALRRALHF,TGTGCCAGCAGCGCTCTTCGTCGAGCCCTCCACTTT
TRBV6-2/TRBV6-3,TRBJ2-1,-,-,CANPRDLNEQFF,TGTGCCAACCCCAGGGACCTAAATGAGCAGTTCTTC
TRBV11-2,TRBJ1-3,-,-,CASSLVRTPGGNTIYF,TGTGCCAGCAGCTTAGTTAGGACCCCTGGAGGAAACACCATATATTTT
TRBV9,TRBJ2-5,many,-,CASSVDVEQETQYF,TGTGCCAGCAGCGTAGATGTAGAGCAAGAGACCCAGTACTTC